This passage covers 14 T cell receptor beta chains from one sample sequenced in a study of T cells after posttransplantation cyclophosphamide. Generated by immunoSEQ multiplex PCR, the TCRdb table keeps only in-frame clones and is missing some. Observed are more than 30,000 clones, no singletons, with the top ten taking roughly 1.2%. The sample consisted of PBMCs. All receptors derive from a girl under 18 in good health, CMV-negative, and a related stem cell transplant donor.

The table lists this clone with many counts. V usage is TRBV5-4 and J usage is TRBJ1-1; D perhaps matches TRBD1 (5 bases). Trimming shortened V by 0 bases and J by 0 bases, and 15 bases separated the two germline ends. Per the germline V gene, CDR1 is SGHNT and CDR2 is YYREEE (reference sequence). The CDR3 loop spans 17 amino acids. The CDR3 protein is CASSLGLGGTLNTEAFF. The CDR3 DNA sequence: TGTGCCAGCAGCTTGGGTCTAGGCGGGACCCTGAACACTGAAGCTTTCTTT.

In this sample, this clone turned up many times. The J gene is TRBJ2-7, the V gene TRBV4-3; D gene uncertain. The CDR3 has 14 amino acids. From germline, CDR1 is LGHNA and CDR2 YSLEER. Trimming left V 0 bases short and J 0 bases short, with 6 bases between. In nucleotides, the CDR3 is TGCGCCAGCAGCCAAGATCTAAGCTCCTACGAGCAGTACTTC. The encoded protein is CASSQDLSSYEQYF.

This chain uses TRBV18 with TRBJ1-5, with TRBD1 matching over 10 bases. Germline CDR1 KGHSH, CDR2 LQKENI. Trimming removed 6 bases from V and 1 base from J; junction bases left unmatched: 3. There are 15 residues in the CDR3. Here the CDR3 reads CASSRTGGSNQPQHF. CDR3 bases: TGTGCCAGCTCGCGGACAGGGGGGAGCAATCAGCCCCAGCATTTT.

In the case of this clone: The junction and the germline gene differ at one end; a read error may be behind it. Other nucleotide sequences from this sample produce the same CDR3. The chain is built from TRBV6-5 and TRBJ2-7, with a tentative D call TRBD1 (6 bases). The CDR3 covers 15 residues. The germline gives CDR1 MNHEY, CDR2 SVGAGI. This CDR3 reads CASSWSGHLGVEQYF. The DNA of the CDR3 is TGTGCCAGCAGTTGGTCGGGACACCTGGGAGTCGAGCAATACTTC.

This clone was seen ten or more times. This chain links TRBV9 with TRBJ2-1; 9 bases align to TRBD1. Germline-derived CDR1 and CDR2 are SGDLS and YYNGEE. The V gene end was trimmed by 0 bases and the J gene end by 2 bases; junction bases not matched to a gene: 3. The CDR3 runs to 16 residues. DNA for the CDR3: TGTGCCAGCAGCGTAGACAGGGGGCGAACCTACAATGAGCAGTTCTTC. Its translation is CASSVDRGRTYNEQFF.

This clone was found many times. The CDR3 DNA follows: TGCGCCAGCAGCCAAGATAATGGCAGGCCGAATCAGCCCCAGCATTTT. Residues: CASSQDNGRPNQPQHF. This chain joins TRBV4-1 and TRBJ1-5; D remains unclear. V lost 0 bases and J 4 bases, leaving 13 bases between the germline ends. Looked up from germline, CDR1 is MGHRA and CDR2 is YSYEKL. CDR3 length: 16 residues.

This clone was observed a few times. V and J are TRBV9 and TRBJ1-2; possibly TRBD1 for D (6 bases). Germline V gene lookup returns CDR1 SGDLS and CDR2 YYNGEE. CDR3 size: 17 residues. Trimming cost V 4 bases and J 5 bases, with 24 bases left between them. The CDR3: CASSHTSLEQGGYGYTF. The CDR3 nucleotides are TGTGCCAGCAGCCATACCTCCTTGGAACAGGGAGGGTATGGCTACACCTTC.

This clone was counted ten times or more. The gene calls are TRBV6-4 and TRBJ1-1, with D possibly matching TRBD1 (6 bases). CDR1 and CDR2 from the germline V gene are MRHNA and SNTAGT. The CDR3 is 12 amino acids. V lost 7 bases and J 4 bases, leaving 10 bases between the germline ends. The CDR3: CASKTGGTEAFF. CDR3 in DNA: TGTGCCAGCAAGACAGGAGGCACTGAAGCTTTCTTT.

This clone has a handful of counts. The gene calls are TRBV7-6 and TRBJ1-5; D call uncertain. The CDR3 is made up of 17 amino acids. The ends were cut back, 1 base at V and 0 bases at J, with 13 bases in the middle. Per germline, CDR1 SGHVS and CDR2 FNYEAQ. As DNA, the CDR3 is TGTGCCAGCAGCTTAGGCAGGCCAGACAATAGCAATCAGCCCCAGCATTTT. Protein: CASSLGRPDNSNQPQHF.

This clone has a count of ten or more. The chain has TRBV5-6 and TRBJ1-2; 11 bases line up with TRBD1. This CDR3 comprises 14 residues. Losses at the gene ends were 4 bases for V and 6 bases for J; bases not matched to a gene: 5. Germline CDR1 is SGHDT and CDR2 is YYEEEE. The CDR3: CASSPQDRGHGYTF. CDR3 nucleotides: TGTGCCAGCAGCCCGCAGGACAGGGGGCATGGCTACACCTTC.

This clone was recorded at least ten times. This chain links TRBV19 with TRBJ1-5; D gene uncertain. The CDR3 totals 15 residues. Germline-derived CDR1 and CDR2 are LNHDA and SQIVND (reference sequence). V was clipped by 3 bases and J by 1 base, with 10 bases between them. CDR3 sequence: CASSIEDRSNQPQHF. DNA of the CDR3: TGTGCCAGTAGTATTGAGGATCGGAGCAATCAGCCCCAGCATTTT.

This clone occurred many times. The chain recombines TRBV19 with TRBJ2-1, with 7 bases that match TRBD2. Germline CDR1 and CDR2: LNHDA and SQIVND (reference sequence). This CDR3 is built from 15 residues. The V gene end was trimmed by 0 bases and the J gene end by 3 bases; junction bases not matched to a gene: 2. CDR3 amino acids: CASSIEVAGYNEQFF. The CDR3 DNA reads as TGTGCCAGTAGTATAGAGGTAGCGGGCTACAATGAGCAGTTCTTC.

The CDR3 coding sequence is TGTGCCAGCAGTGAAACATTTAACTATGGCTACACCTTC. This translates into CASSETFNYGYTF. The genes are TRBV25-1 and TRBJ1-2; D remains unclear. The V and J ends lost 2 bases and 1 base respectively, with 5 bases between them. This CDR3 spans 13 amino acids. Germline V gene lookup returns CDR1 MGHDK and CDR2 SYGVNS.

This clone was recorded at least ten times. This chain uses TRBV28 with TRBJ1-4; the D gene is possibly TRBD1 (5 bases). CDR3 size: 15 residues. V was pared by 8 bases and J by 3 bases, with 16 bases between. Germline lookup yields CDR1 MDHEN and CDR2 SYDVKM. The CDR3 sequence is CASYMQGAANEKLFF. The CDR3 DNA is TGTGCCAGCTACATGCAAGGGGCAGCTAATGAAAAACTGTTTTTT.